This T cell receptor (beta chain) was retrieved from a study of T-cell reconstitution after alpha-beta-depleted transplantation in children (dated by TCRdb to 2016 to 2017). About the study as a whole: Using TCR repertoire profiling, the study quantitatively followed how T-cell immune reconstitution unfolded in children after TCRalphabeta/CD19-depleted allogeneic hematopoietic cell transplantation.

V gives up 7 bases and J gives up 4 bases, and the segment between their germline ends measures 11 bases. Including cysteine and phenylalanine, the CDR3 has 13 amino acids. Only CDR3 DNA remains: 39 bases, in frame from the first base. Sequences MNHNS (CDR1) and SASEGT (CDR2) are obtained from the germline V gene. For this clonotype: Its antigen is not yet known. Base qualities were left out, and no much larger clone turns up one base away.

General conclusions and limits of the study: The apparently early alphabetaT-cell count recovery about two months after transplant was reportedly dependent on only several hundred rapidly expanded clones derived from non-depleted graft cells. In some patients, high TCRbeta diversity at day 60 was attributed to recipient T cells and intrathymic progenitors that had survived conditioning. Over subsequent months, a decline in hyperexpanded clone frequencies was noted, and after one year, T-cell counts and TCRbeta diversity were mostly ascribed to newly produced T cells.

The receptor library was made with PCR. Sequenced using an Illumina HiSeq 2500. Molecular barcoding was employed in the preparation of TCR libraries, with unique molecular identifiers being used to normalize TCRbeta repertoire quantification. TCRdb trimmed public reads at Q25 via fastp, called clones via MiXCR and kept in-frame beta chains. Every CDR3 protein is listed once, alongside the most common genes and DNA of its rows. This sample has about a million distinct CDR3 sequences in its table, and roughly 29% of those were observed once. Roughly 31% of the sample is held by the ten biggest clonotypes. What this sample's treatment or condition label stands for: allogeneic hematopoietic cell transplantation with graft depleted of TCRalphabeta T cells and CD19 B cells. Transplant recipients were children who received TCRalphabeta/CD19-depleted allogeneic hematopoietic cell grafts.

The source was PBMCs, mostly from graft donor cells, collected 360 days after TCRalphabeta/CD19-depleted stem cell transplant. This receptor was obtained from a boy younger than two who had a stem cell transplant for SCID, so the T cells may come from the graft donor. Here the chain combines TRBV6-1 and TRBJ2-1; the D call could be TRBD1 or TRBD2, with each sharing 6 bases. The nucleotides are TGTGCCAGCACCAAGGGGGGATACAATGAGCAGTTCTTC. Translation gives CASTKGGYNEQFF.